This T cell receptor beta chain was obtained from a study of blood T cell repertoires in COVID-19 (dated by TCRdb to 2020 to 2021). Study-wide context: Samples covering the acute and convalescent phases of COVID-19 were provided by collaborators in the United States, Italy and Spain. The material from the prospective study consisted of cDNA or gDNA derived from T cells, B-cell-depleted T cells, or PBMCs. The dataset comprised deeply sampled blood TCRbeta repertoires from subjects exposed to, actively infected with, or recovered from COVID-19. A freely available public database, intended as a resource for researchers studying the immune response to SARS-CoV-2, is where the repertoires were released. The samples were drawn from the first 160 participants of the ongoing ImmuneRACE study and from 1,254 subjects provided by 6 global collaborators. Sample metadata almost always included a de-identified subject ID, COVID-19 status, age in years and sex. HLA class I and class II types, where available, came from metadata supplied by the sample provider rather than from assay-based typing. Broad study findings and their caveats: The amount of clinical and demographic metadata varied by source and participant and was provided uncurated.

This clone was seen more than once but under ten times. The antigen this receptor binds is unknown. Within one base of it there is no much larger clone, and no base qualities were kept. The immunoSEQ Assay, a bias-controlled multiplex PCR, was used to amplify TCRbeta CDR3 regions from genomic DNA. The authors processed their data as follows. The number of nucleated cells in each sample was estimated from the amplification of reference gene primers within the assay. Sequence reads were collapsed and filtered to measure the absolute abundance of every unique TCRbeta CDR3 rearrangement. For each sample, productive Simpson clonality was calculated as the square root of Simpson's diversity index over productive rearrangements. Imported from immuneACCESS, the table was reduced by TCRdb to in-frame sequences with V and J called. These copies leave out some clones; in studies compared against another copy, an unresolved V gene accounts for under half, and the cause of the remainder is not known. That table gives V, J and clone size, and the DNA gave D and trimming. Present in this sample are some 250,000 clones, approximately 91% of which were seen just once. The ten largest account for about 2% of the sample.

Participants in the prospective study were aged roughly 18 to 90 years, lived in 20 to 30 United States geographic areas, and enrolled through a virtual design. Cohort assignment in the prospective study relied on participant-reported clinical history from a screening survey and a study questionnaire. Mobile phlebotomists in the prospective study collected whole blood, serum and a nasopharyngeal or oropharyngeal swab from every participant. Additional blood draws and questionnaires over an approximately two-month period could optionally be provided by prospective study participants. Before DNA extraction, prospective study blood samples were shipped either frozen or at room temperature. Input material: PBMCs or T cells enriched from blood (not recorded which). The sequence was collected from a woman in her thirties or forties with acute COVID-19.

The CDR3 region reads CASSLLTVHSGNTIYF. At the DNA level, the sequence is TGTGCCAGCAGTTTATTAACAGTCCACTCTGGAAACACCATATATTTT. The sequence is built from TRBV28 and TRBJ1-3; there is no confident call for the D gene. The germline V gene supplies CDR1 MDHEN and CDR2 SYDVKM. The junction carries 10 bases between V and J, which are trimmed by 1 base and 0 bases respectively. The cysteine opens and the phenylalanine closes a CDR3 of 16 amino acids. Just the 48-base CDR3 DNA is kept, in frame starting at base 1.